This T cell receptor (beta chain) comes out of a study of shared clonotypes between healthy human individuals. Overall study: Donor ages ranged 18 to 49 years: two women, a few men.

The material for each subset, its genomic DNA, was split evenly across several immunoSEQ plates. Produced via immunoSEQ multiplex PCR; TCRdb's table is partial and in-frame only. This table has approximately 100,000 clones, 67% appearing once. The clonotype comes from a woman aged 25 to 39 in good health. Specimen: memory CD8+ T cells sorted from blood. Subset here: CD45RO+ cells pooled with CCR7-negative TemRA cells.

CDR3 bases: TGTGCCAGCAGTTTAAGAGGAGGCGGATATGGCTACACCTTC. Protein product: CASSLRGGGYGYTF. The chain couples TRBV28 to TRBJ1-2; D call uncertain. Deletions cut 2 bases from V and 5 bases from J, with 12 bases between. CDR1 and CDR2 from the germline V gene are MDHEN and SYDVKM. The CDR3 is made up of 14 amino acids.